These 9 T cell receptor beta chains were sequenced from one sample in a study of T cells in Graves' hyperthyroidism and ophthalmopathy. Authors of the study amplified TCR beta CDR3 regions from RNA transcripts. First-round RT-PCR with HTBI primers amplified the TCR CDR3 region. TCRdb redid the calling of the multiplex PCR reads with MiXCR, one entry per CDR3 protein. The sample carries around 620,000 distinct CDR3 sequences, around 15% recorded once. The sequenced material came from blood. Receptors originate from a woman aged 25 to 45 with Graves' hyperthyroidism.

This clonotype was detected ten times or more. The CDR3 DNA reads TGTGCCAGCAGCTCCCGGGTTCGCAATCAGCCCCAGCATTTT. Translating it yields CASSSRVRNQPQHF. The chain couples TRBV7-8 to TRBJ1-5, with D unclear. V lost 4 bases, J lost 2 bases, and 9 bases lay in between. The CDR3 sequence is 14 residues long. Germline lookup yields CDR1 SGHVS and CDR2 FQNEAQ.

This clonotype was seen at least ten times. The chain has TRBV18 and TRBJ2-3; D is undetermined. V was shortened by 5 bases and J by 4 bases, with 10 bases between the two germline ends. Germline V gene data show CDR1 as KGHSH and CDR2 as LQKENI. The CDR3 length is 13 residues. CDR3: CASSRMMADTQYF. For the CDR3, the DNA is TGTGCCAGCTCAAGGATGATGGCAGATACGCAGTATTTT.

The V and J genes are TRBV7-2 and TRBJ2-7; 9 positions agree with TRBD2. Trimming at V came to 5 bases and at J to 0 bases, leaving 14 bases not matched to a gene. This CDR3 has 18 amino acids. Germline V CDR1 and CDR2: SGHTA, FQGNSA. The CDR3 region is CASSTQGLAHSFSYEQYF. The CDR3 bases are TGTGCCAGCAGCACCCAGGGACTAGCCCATTCTTTCTCCTACGAGCAGTACTTC.

The sample holds many counts of this clonotype. The V gene is TRBV29-1, the J gene TRBJ2-5, with unresolved D. The CDR3 loop spans 11 amino acids. The germline V gene encodes CDR1 SQVTM and CDR2 ANQGSEA. The V gene lost 7 bases and the J gene lost 4 bases, with 10 bases spanning the gap. CDR3 sequence: CSAPTGETQYF. Here the CDR3 DNA reads TGCAGCGCTCCTACGGGAGAGACCCAGTACTTC.

This clonotype was observed a single time. Here the CDR3 omits its conserved ending phenylalanine or tryptophan, so a read error is the likely source. The chain carries TRBV12-3 or TRBV12-4 and TRBJ2-7; weak D call: TRBD2 (5 bases). This CDR3 is built from 12 residues. Trimming stripped 2 bases from V and 3 bases from J, with 5 bases between. The CDR3 is CASSLRDYEQYL. CDR3 in DNA: TGTGCCAGCAGTTTACGGGACTACGAGCAGTACCTC.

The table lists this clonotype with many counts. DNA for the CDR3: TGTGCCAGCAGCCGAGGTTGGCAGTCCGAAGCTTTCTTT. Translation: CASSRGWQSEAFF. This chain joins TRBV2 and TRBJ1-1; D gene uncertain. The CDR3 runs 13 residues. Looked up from germline, CDR1 is SNHLY and CDR2 is FYNNEI. Trimming stripped 6 bases from V and 8 bases from J, with 16 bases between.

This clonotype was picked up many times. The V gene is TRBV2, the J gene TRBJ2-5; D is undetermined. CDR1 SNHLY and CDR2 FYNNEI come from the germline V gene. The germline V and J ends were trimmed by 1 base and 1 base, with 7 bases remaining between them. The CDR3 spans 14 residues. The CDR3 bases are TGTGCCAGCAGTGAAGTGGCAGCCCAAGAGACCCAGTACTTC. Amino acid sequence: CASSEVAAQETQYF.

There are a few counts of this clonotype. The rearrangement uses TRBV19 and TRBJ2-2; D is possibly TRBD1 (5 bases). Trimming cost V 10 bases and J 0 bases, with 15 bases left between them. Germline V CDR1 and CDR2: LNHDA, SQIVND (reference sequence). This CDR3 has 15 residues. The CDR3 spells CATLWGRANTGELFF. Written as DNA, the CDR3 is TGTGCCACCCTCTGGGGCAGGGCGAACACCGGGGAGCTGTTTTTT.

This clonotype was counted many times. The gene calls are TRBV2 and TRBJ2-5; D may be TRBD2 (5 bases). From germline, CDR1 is SNHLY and CDR2 FYNNEI. Trimming shortened V by 2 bases and J by 4 bases, and 5 bases separated the two germline ends. CDR3 size: 12 residues. The chain's CDR3 is CASSERGETQYF. The CDR3 nucleotides are TGTGCCAGCAGTGAACGGGGAGAGACCCAGTACTTC.